Detailed here is one TCR beta chain. Its antigen specificity is not known. No quality values exist for individual bases; no much larger clone is one base distant. The record originates from a study of blood T cell repertoires in COVID-19 (dated by TCRdb to the early 2020s). For context, the study as a whole: Samples covering the acute and convalescent phases of COVID-19 were provided by collaborators in the United States, Italy and Spain. The prospective study material was composed of cDNA or gDNA derived from T cells, B-cell-depleted T cells, or PBMCs. The dataset comprised deeply sampled blood TCRbeta repertoires from subjects exposed to, actively infected with, or recovered from COVID-19. The repertoires were made available in a free public database intended to serve as a resource for research on the immune response to SARS-CoV-2. Samples were obtained from the ongoing ImmuneRACE study (first 160 participants) and from 1,254 subjects provided by 6 global collaborators. Nearly every sample came with metadata listing a de-identified subject ID, COVID-19 status, age in years and sex. Where available, HLA class I and class II types were taken from metadata supplied by the sample provider and were not determined by assay-based typing. Overall study outcomes, separate from this receptor: Clinical and demographic metadata were provided uncurated, with the amount varying by source and participant.

One collaborating source in Seattle enrolled patients during active infection and followed them longitudinally through the course of disease. The collaborating institutions used their own protocols to collect whole blood in K2EDTA tubes. For TCRbeta analysis, collaborators shipped samples as frozen whole blood, isolated PBMCs, or DNA extracted from either of those sample types. For this chain, trimming is 2 bases at the V end and 1 base at the J end, and the number of junction bases without a gene match is 0. CDR1 and CDR2, looked up from the germline V gene (reference sequence), are SGHKS and YYEKEE. Taken from cysteine to phenylalanine, the CDR3 has 15 residues. Only the CDR3 DNA stays, 45 bases, in frame from base 1. TCRbeta CDR3 regions were amplified from genomic DNA using the immunoSEQ Assay, a bias-controlled multiplex PCR. From the authors' description of their analysis: The number of nucleated cells in each sample was estimated from the amplification of reference gene primers within the assay. To quantify the absolute abundance of each unique TCRbeta CDR3 rearrangement, sequence reads were collapsed and filtered. For each sample, productive Simpson clonality was calculated as the square root of Simpson's diversity index over productive rearrangements. TCRdb's version of the immuneACCESS table is confined to in-frame rearrangements and falls short of the full clone set. An unresolved V gene accounts for under half of the shortfall where checked; the remainder is of unknown origin. The DNA gave D and trimming, while V, J and clone size come from that table. In this sample the table shows approximately 180,000 clones, 80% to 90% of which occur a single time. 10% to 15% of the sample goes to the ten largest clones.

The chain joins TRBV5-5 to TRBJ2-3; 11 of the junction bases match TRBD2. Sample: peripheral blood. The sequence was obtained from a woman of 80 years or more with COVID-19, enrolled during active disease. The DNA reads TGTGCCAGCAGCTTACTAGCGGGGGGCACAGATACGCAGTATTTT. Its amino acids are CASSLLAGGTDTQYF.